Presented here are 29 T cell receptor beta chains from one specimen sequenced in a study of cytomegalovirus exposure and HLA in healthy donors (dated by TCRdb to the late 2010s). Library preparation employed the immunoSEQ multiplex PCR assay. For the multiplex PCR, a mixture combining 60 forward primers for TCR Vbeta segments and 13 reverse primers for TCR Jbeta segments was used. Imported from immuneACCESS, the table was reduced by TCRdb to in-frame sequences with V and J called. These copies leave out some clones; in studies compared against another copy, an unresolved V gene accounts for under half, and the cause of the remainder is not known. This sample has 82,000 or so clones in its table, and around 10% of those were observed once. The top ten hold around 25% of the sample. The sample was PBMCs. All receptors derive from a man in his 60s in good health and CMV-seropositive.

This clone was detected only a few times. The V call is TRBV28, the J call TRBJ1-6; weak D call: TRBD1 (5 bases). In germline, CDR1 is MDHEN, CDR2 SYDVKM. The CDR3 loop spans 13 amino acids. V was cut by 6 bases and J by 9 bases, with 12 bases left in between. The CDR3 sequence is CASRWQGGSPLHF. The CDR3 DNA is TGTGCCAGCAGGTGGCAGGGAGGTTCACCCCTCCACTTT.

V usage is TRBV21-1 and J usage is TRBJ2-2; the table calls TRBD1, which could not be checked here. TRBV21-1 is a listed pseudogene. The CDR3 extends over 16 amino acids. The CDR3 is CASSKGGQSYTGELFF. The CDR3 DNA follows: TGTGCCAGCAGCAAAGGAGGACAGAGCTACACCGGGGAGCTGTTTTTT.

The sample holds a few counts of this clone. The chain has TRBV2 and TRBJ2-7; D is uncertain. The CDR3 covers 13 residues. Trimming took 6 bases from V and 3 from J, leaving 12 bases between them. Looked up from germline, CDR1 is SNHLY and CDR2 is FYNNEI. The CDR3 bases are TGTGCCAGCAGGGTCCGAAAGAACTACGAGCAGTACGTC. Encoded protein: CASRVRKNYEQYV.

The sample holds a few counts of this clone. The gene calls are TRBV7-8 and TRBJ1-2, with D unclear. In germline, CDR1 is SGHVS, CDR2 FQNEAQ. This CDR3 comprises 12 residues. V lost 1 base and J lost 4, with 4 bases in between. The CDR3 DNA follows: TGTGCCAGCAGCTTAGTTAGCTATGGCTACACCTTC. It codes for CASSLVSYGYTF.

This chain uses TRBV9 with TRBJ2-3; a weak D match, TRBD2 (6 bases). From germline, CDR1 is SGDLS and CDR2 YYNGEE. The CDR3 has 16 residues. The ends were cut back, 4 bases at V and 4 bases at J, with 19 bases in the middle. Written as DNA, the CDR3 is TGTGCCAGCAGCCTAGCGAGTAGCCACGTGTCAGATACGCAGTATTTT. This encodes CASSLASSHVSDTQYF.

This clone was found a few times. This chain links TRBV2 with TRBJ2-7; TRBD2 matches at 9 bases. V gave up 8 bases and J gave up 7 bases; unmatched junction bases: 21. The germline CDR1 and CDR2 sequences are SNHLY and FYNNEI. CDR3 length equals 17 residues. CDR3 in amino acids: CASAYSIEGARGGEQYF. Written as DNA, the CDR3 is TGTGCCAGCGCATATTCCATTGAGGGGGCGCGGGGGGGAGAGCAGTACTTC.

In DNA form, the CDR3 reads TGTGCCAGCAGCCCGATAGCGGATACGTGGGAGACCCAGTACTTC. It codes for CASSPIADTWETQYF. The chain carries TRBV7-2 and TRBJ2-5, with D perhaps matching TRBD2 (6 bases). The CDR3 has 15 residues. V was clipped by 5 bases and J by 5 bases, with 18 bases between them. CDR1 is SGHTA, CDR2 FQGNSA, per germline.

This clone was seen more than once but under ten times. The V call is TRBV10-3, the J call TRBJ1-4; possible D gene TRBD1, 5 bases. Looked up from germline, CDR1 is ENHRY and CDR2 is SYGVKD. The CDR3 contains 14 residues. The V and J ends lost 2 bases and 7 bases respectively, with 11 bases between them. The CDR3 nucleotides read TGTGCCATCAGTGAGATGCAGGGAGGTGAAAAACTGTTTTTT. It translates to CAISEMQGGEKLFF.

V gene TRBV9 combines with J gene TRBJ2-2, with 14 bases identical to TRBD2. The J segment lost 7 bases and the V segment lost 4 bases, leaving 6 bases of the junction unmatched. This CDR3 is 16 amino acids long. In germline, CDR1 is SGDLS, CDR2 YYNGEE. CDR3 sequence (DNA): TGTGCCAGCAGCCCTCGGACTAGCGGGGGGATCGGGGAGCTGTTTTTT. Protein sequence: CASSPRTSGGIGELFF.

The chain couples TRBV6-4 to TRBJ2-1, with 12 bases aligning to TRBD2. Germline-derived CDR1 and CDR2 are MRHNA and SNTAGT. The CDR3 spans 15 residues. Trimming cost V 5 bases and J 6 bases; bases outside gene matches: 5. This CDR3 is CASSLAGGPFNEQFF. CDR3 bases: TGTGCCAGCAGTCTAGCGGGGGGGCCGTTCAATGAGCAGTTCTTC.

The gene calls are TRBV9 and TRBJ1-1, with 9 bases lining up with TRBD1. The J segment lost 4 bases and the V segment lost 0 bases, leaving 7 bases of the junction unmatched. Germline CDR1 SGDLS, CDR2 YYNGEE. The CDR3 consists of 16 residues. The CDR3 is CASSVGTGDGGTEAFF. The DNA for the CDR3 is TGTGCCAGCAGCGTAGGGACAGGGGATGGGGGCACTGAAGCTTTCTTT.

This clone was seen a handful of times. This rearrangement joins TRBV2 to TRBJ1-2; no firm D call. In germline, CDR1 is SNHLY, CDR2 FYNNEI. This CDR3 has 16 residues. V was cut by 3 bases and J by 0 bases, with 14 bases left in between. As DNA, the CDR3 is TGTGCCAGCAGTGAGCGGAGGACGGCCCCTAACTATGGCTACACCTTC. Its protein is CASSERRTAPNYGYTF.

V is TRBV9 and J is TRBJ1-5; tentative D call: TRBD1 (5 bases). CDR1 SGDLS and CDR2 YYNGEE come from the germline V gene. Trimming stripped 2 bases from V and 5 bases from J, with 14 bases between. This CDR3 is built from 15 residues. The chain's CDR3 is CASSVDGGDHQPQHF. CDR3 nucleotides: TGTGCCAGCAGCGTCGATGGGGGGGACCATCAGCCCCAGCATTTT. Drawing the rest from reference TRBV9 and TRBJ1-5, the complete variable domain is DSGVTQTPKHLITATGQRVTLRCSPRSGDLSVYWYQQSLDQGLQFLIQYYNGEERAKGNILERFSAQQFPDLHSELNLSSLELGDSALYFCASSVDGGDHQPQHFGDGTRLSIL.

This clone was observed a handful of times. In DNA form, the CDR3 reads TGTGCCGTCCGGGGCGGAGACAGGGGGCGAGATACGCAGTATTTT. Translating gives CAVRGGDRGRDTQYF. The genes are TRBV7-9 and TRBJ2-3; TRBD1 matches 10 bases. Germline V lookup: CDR1 SEHNR, CDR2 FQNEAQ (reference sequence). With V trimmed by 11 bases and J by 5 bases, 13 bases remained unmatched. The CDR3 is made up of 15 amino acids.

The V call is TRBV10-3, the J call TRBJ2-3, with 10 positions matching TRBD2. CDR3 length equals 16 residues. Germline V gene data show CDR1 as ENHRY and CDR2 as SYGVKD. V lost 0 bases, J lost 5 bases, and 5 bases stayed unmatched. The CDR3 loop is CAISESSGGALDTQYF. Here the CDR3 DNA reads TGTGCCATCAGTGAGTCCAGCGGGGGGGCTTTAGATACGCAGTATTTT.

This clone was seen a handful of times. Without the conserved terminal phenylalanine or tryptophan, this CDR3 likely stems from a read error. The chain couples TRBV29-1 to TRBJ1-5; TRBD1 matches at 7 bases. Unmatched junction bases numbered 1, after V lost 6 bases and J lost 2 bases. CDR3 length: 12 amino acids. Germline CDR1 reads SQVTM; CDR2 reads ANQGSEA. CDR3: CSVGTGNQPQHV. The CDR3 DNA follows: TGCAGCGTCGGGACAGGCAATCAGCCCCAGCATGTT.

Only a few counts were recorded for this clone. This chain uses TRBV30 with TRBJ1-2; no firm D call. Per germline, CDR1 GTSNPN and CDR2 SVGIG (reference sequence). Trimming pared 3 bases from V and 9 bases from J, leaving 11 bases between. The CDR3 covers 11 residues. The CDR3 here is CAWSKDSSYTF. DNA of the CDR3: TGTGCCTGGAGCAAGGACTCTAGCTACACCTTC.

This clone was found a few times. The rearrangement links TRBV19 to TRBJ1-5; 7 nucleotides agree with TRBD1. The CDR3 sequence is 15 residues long. The V gene's germline CDR1 is LNHDA and CDR2 SQIVND (reference sequence). V gave up 6 bases and J gave up 1 base; unmatched junction bases: 6. This CDR3 reads CASRRGHESNQPQHF. CDR3 in DNA: TGTGCCAGTAGAAGGGGGCACGAAAGCAATCAGCCCCAGCATTTT.

This clone was counted only a few times. The CDR3 here is CASSQGASGSYEQYF. CDR3 nucleotides: TGCGCCAGCAGCCAAGGGGCTAGCGGTTCCTACGAGCAGTACTTC. The chain couples TRBV4-1 to TRBJ2-7, with TRBD2 matching 7 bases. The J segment lost 1 base and the V segment lost 1 base, leaving 4 bases of the junction unmatched. CDR1 and CDR2 (germline): MGHRA, YSYEKL. CDR3 length: 15 amino acids.

J is TRBJ2-5 and V is TRBV19, with TRBD1 as a possible D gene (6 bases). Trimming cost V 11 bases and J 3 bases, with 16 bases left between them. CDR1 and CDR2 (germline): LNHDA, SQIVND (reference sequence). The CDR3 totals 13 residues. CDR3 in amino acids: CAPSGAQKETQYF. The CDR3, as DNA: TGTGCCCCCTCAGGGGCGCAAAAAGAGACCCAGTACTTC.

J is TRBJ2-5 and V is TRBV28, with TRBD1 identical over 9 bases. Germline V gives CDR1 MDHEN, CDR2 SYDVKM. V was pared by 3 bases and J by 5 bases, with 4 bases of the junction left unmatched. The CDR3 length is 14 residues. In DNA, the CDR3 is TGTGCCAGCAGTTTGCCTGGGACAGGGGAGACCCAGTACTTC. Encoded protein: CASSLPGTGETQYF.

This clone has only a few counts. J is TRBJ2-1 and V is TRBV5-1, with TRBD1 identical over 9 bases. Losses at the gene ends were 2 bases for V and 6 bases for J; bases not matched to a gene: 6. This CDR3 is built from 15 residues. Germline V gene lookup returns CDR1 SGHRS and CDR2 YFSETQ. CDR3 protein: CASSFKGDRANEQFF. Written as DNA, the CDR3 is TGCGCCAGCAGCTTCAAAGGGGACAGGGCCAATGAGCAGTTCTTC.

This clone was seen only a few times. The J gene is TRBJ2-2, the V gene TRBV2; maybe TRBD2 (6 bases). CDR1 SNHLY and CDR2 FYNNEI come from the germline V gene. Trimming left V 7 bases short and J 4 bases short, with 13 bases between. The CDR3 has 14 residues. The chain's CDR3 is CASNGGASTGELFF. For the CDR3, the DNA is TGTGCCAGCAATGGAGGGGCCAGCACCGGGGAGCTGTTTTTT.

The V call is TRBV7-6, the J call TRBJ2-7; 9 nucleotides line up with TRBD1. V was clipped by 4 bases and J by 10 bases; unmatched bases: 5. From germline, CDR1 is SGHVS and CDR2 FNYEAQ. The CDR3 runs 12 residues. In DNA, the CDR3 is TGTGCCAGCAGCTCCGGGACAGGGACTCAGTACGTC. Translated, it gives CASSSGTGTQYV.

J is TRBJ1-2 and V is TRBV28, with TRBD1 matching over 7 bases. Looked up from germline, CDR1 is MDHEN and CDR2 is SYDVKM. The CDR3 spans 14 residues. The V and J ends lost 5 bases and 2 bases, in that order; junction bases with no gene match: 5. CDR3 amino acids: CASSQGGRNYGYTF. CDR3 coding DNA: TGTGCCAGCAGTCAGGGGGGTAGAAACTATGGCTACACCTTC.

This clone was counted a few times. The chain has TRBV29-1 and TRBJ2-1, with TRBD2 matching 8 bases. V gave up 4 bases and J gave up 7 bases; unmatched junction bases: 12. The CDR3 has 15 residues. In germline, CDR1 is SQVTM, CDR2 ANQGSEA. The DNA of the CDR3 is TGCAGCGTTGCCCTTGGGACTAGAGGGAGTAATGAGCAGTTCTTC. Its protein is CSVALGTRGSNEQFF.

This clone has a handful of counts. The chain combines TRBV5-5 with TRBJ1-2; 9 bases are a match to TRBD1. This CDR3 spans 15 amino acids. The J segment lost 7 bases and the V segment lost 4 bases, leaving 11 bases of the junction unmatched. Germline V CDR1 and CDR2: SGHKS, YYEKEE (reference sequence). CDR3 sequence reads: CASSLDLQGASGYTF. CDR3 nucleotides: TGTGCCAGCAGCCTGGACTTACAGGGGGCGTCTGGCTACACCTTC.

The V call is TRBV6-5, the J call TRBJ2-1, with 7 bases identical to TRBD2. V shed 7 bases, J shed 6 bases, and the junction held 12 bases outside the gene matches. The CDR3 loop spans 15 amino acids. Germline CDR1 MNHEY, CDR2 SVGAGI. CDR3 in DNA: TGTGCCAGCACCCCGGGGCTAGCGGCTCGCAATGAGCAGTTCTTC. Protein: CASTPGLAARNEQFF.

The V and J genes are TRBV7-2 and TRBJ1-1; D is unresolved. CDR1 is SGHTA, CDR2 FQGNSA, per germline. The CDR3 has 12 amino acids. V lost 4 bases, J lost 10 bases, and 13 bases lay in between. In DNA form, the CDR3 reads TGTGCCAGCAGCTCACAATTCGGAGGAGCTTTCTTT. Translating it yields CASSSQFGGAFF.